This T cell receptor beta chain was sequenced in a study of Graves' ophthalmopathy and Graves' hyperthyroidism (dated by TCRdb to the late 2010s). Describing the broader study: Peripheral blood was collected at initial diagnosis, prior to any treatment. TCR beta repertoire signatures were used to distinguish Graves' ophthalmopathy from Graves' hyperthyroidism and to predict progression to ophthalmopathy. In total, some 130 blood samples were TCR-sequenced: fewer than 50 ophthalmopathy, some 75 hyperthyroidism and some 17 hyperthyroidism-to-ophthalmopathy patients. To explore V-J signatures that distinguish ophthalmopathy from hyperthyroidism, a discovery set of 100 patients was enrolled, made up of 43 with ophthalmopathy and around 57 with stable hyperthyroidism. For independent validation, a separate cohort was made up of 18 hyperthyroidism patients plus 17 patients who later progressed from hyperthyroidism to ophthalmopathy. In roughly six hyperthyroidism patients, the T-cell repertoires found in thyroid tissue were compared with those found in blood. Once sampling was done, hyperthyroidism patients were given methimazole at a starting dose of 30 mg daily, while ophthalmopathy patients were given high-dose intravenous methylprednisolone. The roughly 99 discovery patients were divided at random into training and test sets in a 7:3 ratio. What the work shows at the level of the full study, not this receptor alone: Sample size was not predetermined statistically, and investigators were not blinded to group allocation. Most expanded thyroid clonotypes with frequency above 0.001 were also detected in blood, suggesting blood repertoires may reflect the thyroid immune response. The 13-signature model separated ophthalmopathy from stable hyperthyroidism with roughly 88% sensitivity and about 84% specificity in cross-validation, and 80%/75% in the test set. In validation, the model predicted ophthalmopathy progression with 70.59% sensitivity and roughly 72% specificity; some 13 predicted patients were CT-confirmed with GO in a median of about 7.1 months.

Per the germline V gene, MDHEN is the CDR1 and SYDVKM is the CDR2. A distance of 20 bases separates the germline ends of V and J, which lose 3 bases and 5 bases respectively. Measured from the cysteine to the phenylalanine, the CDR3 is 17 residues long. Just the 51-base CDR3 DNA is kept, in frame starting at base 1. A patient counted as having stable hyperthyroidism if there was no progression to ophthalmopathy within 18 months of follow-up. Hyperthyroidism patients were newly diagnosed, were aged 18 to 65 years, and had a disease duration under 2 months. Patients with other autoimmune diseases, uncontrolled infections, pregnancy or lactation were excluded from the study. Clinical symptoms, serum thyroxine, TRAb, thyroid ultrasound and orbital computed tomography formed the basis of the diagnosis. Ficoll-Paque density gradient centrifugation was used to isolate PBMCs from around 10 ml of fresh peripheral blood. Total RNA was extracted using Trizol reagent, and RNA quality was checked on an Agilent 2100 Bioanalyzer.

This clonotype was detected many times. Its antigen target is currently unknown. Within one base of it there is no much larger clone, and no base qualities were kept. For repertoire sequencing, the TCR beta CDR3 regions were amplified from RNA transcripts. The first round was an RT-PCR using HTBI primers with the Qiagen OneStep RT-PCR kit, and this first round was followed by a second-round multiplex PCR, then size selection and purification. Sequencing of the libraries was carried out on an Illumina HiSeq2000 in paired-end mode with 100 bp reads. In the source study's methods: SOAPnuke was used for read processing, and reads with adapters, uncalled bases, a mean Phred below 15, or no exact constant-primer or identifier match were discarded. COPE v1.2.5 was used to merge high-quality paired reads. Each unique nucleotide sequence was treated as a clonotype, and MiTCR v1.1 was used to align the clonotypes to the IMGT TRB V, D and J references. Only V-J combinations with frequency above 0.0001 were analysed, covering about 99% of repertoires. For each V-J combination, a TCR clonal expansion and chaos score was defined as F50 clonal expansion divided by the chaos observed in the TCRdist matrix. Features were reduced by Welch's t-statistics and random forest to approximately 13 V-J combinations, which fed a naive Bayes classifier. The Morisita-Horn index was used to measure how similar the thyroid and blood repertoires were. TCRdb reanalyzed the raw reads on its own, using fastp at Q25 for trimming and MiXCR for clone calling, and kept in-frame beta chains. Every entry covers one CDR3 protein and lists the most common genes and DNA from its rows. The V and J calls come from TCRdb's annotation, not from the publication. Within this sample are roughly 400,000 distinct CDR3 sequences, with 15% of them counted one time only. Around 6.6% of the sample goes to the ten largest clones.

The sequence was obtained from a woman aged 18-30 years with stable Graves' hyperthyroidism. Donor details come from another sample of the same person, matched by shared clones. Input material: peripheral blood. The V and J genes are TRBV28 and TRBJ1-5, with no D gene named confidently. The nucleotide sequence reads as follows: TGTGCCAGCAGTTTCGGTCGCAGAGGGATGTACGATCAGCCCCAGCATTTT. The resulting protein is CASSFGRRGMYDQPQHF.